One and the same sample provided the 18 T cell receptor beta chains below, sequenced in a study of radiation and T cells in renal cell carcinoma. TCRdb's copy holds only in-frame clones and misses some; the assay was immunoSEQ multiplex PCR. The sample yields just over 150,000 clones, about 91% seen once. The sample's time point: blood 2 weeks post-SBRT. Treatment: 15 Gy SBRT to primary tumor, nephrectomy 4 weeks later. The sequencing used blood, collected from a patient whose treatment included radiotherapy and nephrectomy. These receptor sequences come from a woman in her forties or fifties with renal cell carcinoma.

The chain recombines TRBV30 with TRBJ1-5, with a weak D call TRBD1 (5 bases). This CDR3 is built from 12 residues. V shed 0 bases and J shed 6 bases, with 6 bases lying between them. The germline V gene encodes CDR1 GTSNPN and CDR2 SVGIG (reference sequence). The CDR3 sequence is CAWSVGAQPQHF. CDR3 bases: TGTGCCTGGAGTGTTGGGGCTCAGCCCCAGCATTTT.

The V and J genes are TRBV19 and TRBJ1-4, with D hard to call. Trimming took 4 bases from V and 2 from J, leaving 11 bases between them. Germline CDR1 and CDR2: LNHDA and SQIVND (reference sequence). The CDR3 is 15 amino acids. The CDR3 nucleotides read TGTGCCAGTAGTAGAGTGACGGGGACTAATGAAAAACTGTTTTTT. It codes for CASSRVTGTNEKLFF.

The chain combines TRBV5-4 with TRBJ2-2; possibly TRBD1 for D (5 bases). This CDR3 has 16 residues. Trimming removed 0 bases from V and 0 bases from J, with 9 bases in between. Germline V gene lookup returns CDR1 SGHNT and CDR2 YYREEE (reference sequence). The DNA for the CDR3 is TGTGCCAGCAGCTTGGTTACAGGAGCGAACACCGGGGAGCTGTTTTTT. Encoded protein: CASSLVTGANTGELFF.

The J gene is TRBJ2-1, the V gene TRBV4-1; 7 bases align to TRBD2. CDR3 length: 18 amino acids. Germline values: CDR1 MGHRA, CDR2 YSYEKL. Trimming cost V 1 base and J 4 bases; bases outside gene matches: 13. CDR3 bases: TGCGCCAGCAGCCAAGGACGGCAGCGGGGTAAGACTTACAATGAGCAGTTCTTC. Its protein is CASSQGRQRGKTYNEQFF.

CDR3 loop: CASRIDRTNEKLFF. The CDR3 nucleotides are TGTGCCAGCAGGATCGACAGGACTAATGAAAAACTGTTTTTT. This chain joins TRBV6-6 and TRBJ1-4; D is perhaps TRBD1 (6 bases). The CDR3 consists of 14 residues. The germline V gene has CDR1 MNHNY and CDR2 SVGAGI (reference sequence). V was trimmed by 6 bases and J by 2 bases, leaving 10 bases between them.

The V and J genes are TRBV11-1 and TRBJ1-2; TRBD1 aligns across 10 bases. The CDR3 runs 14 residues. With 4 bases clipped from V and 4 bases from J, the junction kept 3 bases outside the gene matches. Germline CDR1 reads SGHAT; CDR2 reads FQDESV (reference sequence). CDR3 loop: CASSSGQGIYGYTF. The CDR3 DNA sequence: TGTGCCAGCAGCTCGGGACAGGGGATCTATGGCTACACCTTC.

The chain joins TRBV5-4 to TRBJ2-3; D possibly corresponds to TRBD1 (6 bases). V lost 0 bases, J lost 2 bases, and 7 bases lay in between. The germline gives CDR1 SGHNT, CDR2 YYREEE (reference sequence). This CDR3 has 14 amino acids. DNA of the CDR3: TGTGCCAGCAGCTTGGTGGGGGCCACAGATACGCAGTATTTT. Translated: CASSLVGATDTQYF.

This clone was observed a few times. The chain recombines TRBV6-6 with TRBJ1-5; 7 nucleotides line up with TRBD1. Germline CDR1 and CDR2: MNHNY and SVGAGI (reference sequence). The CDR3 consists of 15 residues. After removal of 6 bases from V and 7 bases from J, the junction contained 12 bases not matched to a gene. CDR3 in amino acids: CASSYGAQGIQPQHF. For the CDR3, the DNA is TGTGCCAGCAGCTATGGGGCACAGGGGATACAGCCCCAGCATTTT.

The chain carries TRBV11-2 and TRBJ1-4; D not certain. V was trimmed by 0 bases and J by 10 bases, leaving 12 bases between them. The germline V gene has CDR1 SGHAT and CDR2 FQNNGV. This CDR3 region has 14 residues. This chain's CDR3 is CASSLDSLWGKLFF. The CDR3 coding sequence is TGTGCCAGCAGCTTAGATAGCCTATGGGGAAAACTGTTTTTT.

The rearrangement joins TRBV30 to TRBJ1-5; D is undetermined. Between the trimmed V and J ends, which lost 7 bases and 1 base, there was a span of 14 bases. Germline V gene sequence: CDR1 GTSNPN, CDR2 SVGIG (reference sequence). This CDR3 comprises 14 residues. For the CDR3, the DNA is TGTGCCTCCGCAAAGGACGGAAGCAATCAGCCCCAGCATTTT. This sequence encodes CASAKDGSNQPQHF.

The chain combines TRBV6-5 with TRBJ1-2; no clear D gene. This CDR3 comprises 12 residues. The germline V gene encodes CDR1 MNHEY and CDR2 SVGAGI. Trimming took 6 bases from V and 6 from J, leaving 11 bases between them. The DNA of the CDR3 is TGTGCCAGCAGCTCCGGGCCTCATGGCTACACCTTC. Translated: CASSSGPHGYTF.

CDR3 loop: CASSYDRDRGETQYF. DNA for the CDR3: TGTGCCAGCAGTTACGATCGGGACAGGGGAGAGACCCAGTACTTC. The V and J genes are TRBV6-6 and TRBJ2-5, with 10 bases that match TRBD1. The J segment lost 4 bases and the V segment lost 2 bases, leaving 4 bases of the junction unmatched. The CDR3 is 15 amino acids. CDR1 and CDR2 from the germline V gene are MNHNY and SVGAGI (reference sequence).

J is TRBJ1-4 and V is TRBV6-5, with a possible D match to TRBD1 (5 bases). V dropped 0 bases and J dropped 6 bases, with 11 bases sitting between them. Germline assignment: CDR1 MNHEY and CDR2 SVGAGI. The CDR3 contains 15 residues. For the CDR3, the DNA is TGTGCCAGCAGTTACTCCTTCGGGGCGGATGAAAAACTGTTTTTT. It is translated as CASSYSFGADEKLFF.

The chain links TRBV2 to TRBJ2-5; perhaps TRBD2 as D (5 bases). Germline assignment: CDR1 SNHLY and CDR2 FYNNEI. The ends were cut back, 7 bases at V and 1 base at J, with 16 bases in the middle. CDR3 size: 15 residues. The CDR3 DNA is TGTGCCAGCAAAGCGGCCAGTCCCCTCCAAGAGACCCAGTACTTC. Translating it yields CASKAASPLQETQYF.

V and J are TRBV7-9 and TRBJ2-7; D possibly corresponds to TRBD1 (6 bases). V shed 2 bases and J shed 5 bases, with 19 bases lying between them. This CDR3 has 16 amino acids. Per the germline V gene, CDR1 is SEHNR and CDR2 is FQNEAQ (reference sequence). The CDR3 DNA sequence: TGTGCCAGCAGCTTATGGTCAGGGGCAACCCGGGACGAGCAGTACTTC. Its translation is CASSLWSGATRDEQYF.

This clone was seen just once. The V and J genes are TRBV6-6 and TRBJ1-1; tentative D call: TRBD1 (6 bases). V was cut by 5 bases and J by 5 bases, with 12 bases left in between. Per the germline V gene, CDR1 is MNHNY and CDR2 is SVGAGI (reference sequence). The length of the CDR3 is 13 residues. CDR3 DNA sequence: TGTGCCAGCAGTGGTAGGGGGGGAACTGAAGCTTTCTTT. Residues: CASSGRGGTEAFF.

This clone showed up just once. The V call is TRBV9, the J call TRBJ1-3; D ambiguous. This CDR3 has 15 residues. CDR1 and CDR2 (germline): SGDLS, YYNGEE. The ends were cut back, 0 bases at V and 0 bases at J, with 7 bases in the middle. CDR3 amino acids: CASSVDRPSGNTIYF. The CDR3 nucleotides read TGTGCCAGCAGCGTAGACAGACCCTCTGGAAACACCATATATTTT.

The chain has TRBV7-8 and TRBJ1-2; D call uncertain. The CDR3 consists of 13 residues. V was clipped by 3 bases and J by 8 bases, with 13 bases between them. CDR1 is SGHVS, CDR2 FQNEAQ, per germline. CDR3 bases: TGTGCCAGCAGCTTCGTCCCAACGGGCGGCTACACCTTC. The encoded protein is CASSFVPTGGYTF.